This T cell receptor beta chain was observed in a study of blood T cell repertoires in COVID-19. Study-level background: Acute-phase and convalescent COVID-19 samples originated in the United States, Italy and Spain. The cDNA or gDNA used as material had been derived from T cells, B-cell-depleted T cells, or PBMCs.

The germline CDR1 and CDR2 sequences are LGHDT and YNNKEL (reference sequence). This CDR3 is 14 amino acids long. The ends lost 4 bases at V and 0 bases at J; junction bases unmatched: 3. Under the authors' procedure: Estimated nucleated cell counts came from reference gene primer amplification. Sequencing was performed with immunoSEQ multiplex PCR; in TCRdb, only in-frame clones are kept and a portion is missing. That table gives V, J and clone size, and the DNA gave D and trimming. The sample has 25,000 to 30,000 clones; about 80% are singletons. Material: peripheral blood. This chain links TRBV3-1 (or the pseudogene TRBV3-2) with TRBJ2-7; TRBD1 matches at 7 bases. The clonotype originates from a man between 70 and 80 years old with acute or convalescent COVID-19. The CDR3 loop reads CASSRQGTSYEQYF. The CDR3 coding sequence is TGTGCCAGCAGCCGACAGGGAACCTCCTACGAGCAGTACTTC.